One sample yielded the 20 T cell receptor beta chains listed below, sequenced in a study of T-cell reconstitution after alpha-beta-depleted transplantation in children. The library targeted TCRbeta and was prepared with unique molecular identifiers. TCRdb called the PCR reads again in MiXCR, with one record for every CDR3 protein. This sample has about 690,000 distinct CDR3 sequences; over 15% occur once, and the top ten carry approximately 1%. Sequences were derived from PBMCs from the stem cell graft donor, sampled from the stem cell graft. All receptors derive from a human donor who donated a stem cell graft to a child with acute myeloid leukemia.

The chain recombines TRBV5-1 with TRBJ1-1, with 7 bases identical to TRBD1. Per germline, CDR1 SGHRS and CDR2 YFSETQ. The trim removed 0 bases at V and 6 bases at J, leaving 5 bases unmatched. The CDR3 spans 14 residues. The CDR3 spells CASSLAGQDPEAFF. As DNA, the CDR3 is TGCGCCAGCAGCTTGGCCGGACAGGATCCTGAAGCTTTCTTT.

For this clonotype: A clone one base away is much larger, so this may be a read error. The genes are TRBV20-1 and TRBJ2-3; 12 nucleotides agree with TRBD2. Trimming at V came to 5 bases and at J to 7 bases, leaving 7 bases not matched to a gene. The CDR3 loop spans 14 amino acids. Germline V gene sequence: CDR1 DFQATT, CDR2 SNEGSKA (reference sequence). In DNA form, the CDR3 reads TGCAGTGCTTCTAGCGGGGGGGCAGGAAATACGCAGTATTTT. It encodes CSASSGGAGNTQYF.

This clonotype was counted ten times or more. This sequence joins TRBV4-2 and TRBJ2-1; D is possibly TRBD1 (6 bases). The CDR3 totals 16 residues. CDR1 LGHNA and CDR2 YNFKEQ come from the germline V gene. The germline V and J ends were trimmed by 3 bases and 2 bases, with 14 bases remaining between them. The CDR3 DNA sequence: TGTGCCAGCAGCCAGGCCGACGGGGACACCTACAATGAGCAGTTCTTC. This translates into CASSQADGDTYNEQFF.

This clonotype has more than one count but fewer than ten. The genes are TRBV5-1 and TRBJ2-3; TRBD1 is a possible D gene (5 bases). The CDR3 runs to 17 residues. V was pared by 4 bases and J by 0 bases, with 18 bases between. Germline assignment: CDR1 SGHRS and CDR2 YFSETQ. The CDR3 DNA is TGCGCCAGCAGCCGAAAAAGGGGTCCTGCTAGCACAGATACGCAGTATTTT. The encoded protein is CASSRKRGPASTDTQYF.

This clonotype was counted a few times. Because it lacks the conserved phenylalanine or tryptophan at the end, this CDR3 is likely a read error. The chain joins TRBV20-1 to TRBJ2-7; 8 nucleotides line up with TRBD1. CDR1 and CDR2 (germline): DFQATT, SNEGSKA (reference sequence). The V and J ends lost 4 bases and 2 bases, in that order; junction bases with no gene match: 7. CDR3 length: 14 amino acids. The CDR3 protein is CSAITGTGPYEQYS. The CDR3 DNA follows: TGCAGTGCTATCACCGGGACAGGTCCCTACGAGCAGTACTCC.

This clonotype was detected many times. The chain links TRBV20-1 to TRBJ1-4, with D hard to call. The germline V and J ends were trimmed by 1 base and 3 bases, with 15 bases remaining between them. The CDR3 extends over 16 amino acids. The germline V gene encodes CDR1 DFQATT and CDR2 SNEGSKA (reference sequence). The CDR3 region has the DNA TGCAGTGCTAGAGGGGGTGGCGCGGTATCTAATGAAAAACTGTTTTTT. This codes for CSARGGGAVSNEKLFF.

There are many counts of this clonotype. The CDR3 protein is CASSYVPGGSYEQYF. The CDR3 bases are TGTGCCAGCAGTTACGTACCGGGGGGCTCCTACGAGCAGTACTTC. This chain links TRBV5-5 with TRBJ2-7, with 7 bases lining up with TRBD2. The CDR3 has 15 amino acids. V lost 5 bases and J lost 0; bases outside the gene matches: 8. Germline V CDR1 and CDR2: SGHKS, YYEKEE (reference sequence).

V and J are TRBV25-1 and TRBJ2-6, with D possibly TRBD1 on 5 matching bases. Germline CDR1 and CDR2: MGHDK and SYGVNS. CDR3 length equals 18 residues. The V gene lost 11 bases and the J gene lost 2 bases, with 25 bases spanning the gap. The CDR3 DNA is TGTGCCCATCAAAGGGGCAGGGCAGGTCTAACTGGGGCCAACGTCCTGACTTTC. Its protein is CAHQRGRAGLTGANVLTF.

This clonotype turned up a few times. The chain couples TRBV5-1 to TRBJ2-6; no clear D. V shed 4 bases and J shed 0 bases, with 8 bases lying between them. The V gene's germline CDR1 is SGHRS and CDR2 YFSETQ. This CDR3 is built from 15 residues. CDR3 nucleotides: TGCGCCAGCAGCCATGACATCTCTGGGGCCAACGTCCTGACTTTC. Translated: CASSHDISGANVLTF.

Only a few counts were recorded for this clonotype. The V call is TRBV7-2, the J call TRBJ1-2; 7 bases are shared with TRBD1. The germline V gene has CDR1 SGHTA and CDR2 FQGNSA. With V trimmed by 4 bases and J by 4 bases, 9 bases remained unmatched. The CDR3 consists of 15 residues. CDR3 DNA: TGTGCCAGCAGCTCCCAAACAGGGGTCGGCTATGGCTACACCTTC. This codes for CASSSQTGVGYGYTF.

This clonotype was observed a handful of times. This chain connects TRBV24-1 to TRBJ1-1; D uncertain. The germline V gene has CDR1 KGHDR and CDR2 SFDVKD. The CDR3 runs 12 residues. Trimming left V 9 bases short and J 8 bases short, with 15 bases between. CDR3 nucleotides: TGTGCCACCGCCTCGCCGGGCAACGAAGCTTTCTTT. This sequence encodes CATASPGNEAFF.

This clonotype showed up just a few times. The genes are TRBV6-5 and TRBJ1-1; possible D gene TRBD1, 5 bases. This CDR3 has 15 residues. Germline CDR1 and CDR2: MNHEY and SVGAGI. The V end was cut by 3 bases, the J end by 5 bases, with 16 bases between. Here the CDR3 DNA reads TGTGCCAGCAGTTATCCCCCTTATGGGGGGACTGAAGCTTTCTTT. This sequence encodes CASSYPPYGGTEAFF.

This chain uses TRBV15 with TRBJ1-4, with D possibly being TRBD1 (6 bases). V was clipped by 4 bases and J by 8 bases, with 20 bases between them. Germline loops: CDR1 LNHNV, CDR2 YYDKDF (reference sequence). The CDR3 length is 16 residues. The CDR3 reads CATSTSRGGGWEKLFF. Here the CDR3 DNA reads TGTGCCACCAGCACTAGTCGGGGGGGCGGTTGGGAAAAACTGTTTTTT. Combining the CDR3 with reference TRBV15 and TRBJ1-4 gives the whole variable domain DAMVIQNPRYQVTQFGKPVTLSCSQTLNHNVMYWYQQKSSQAPKLLFHYYDKDFNNEADTPDNFQSRRPNTSFCFLDIRSPGLGDTAMYLCATSTSRGGGWEKLFFGSGTQLSVL.

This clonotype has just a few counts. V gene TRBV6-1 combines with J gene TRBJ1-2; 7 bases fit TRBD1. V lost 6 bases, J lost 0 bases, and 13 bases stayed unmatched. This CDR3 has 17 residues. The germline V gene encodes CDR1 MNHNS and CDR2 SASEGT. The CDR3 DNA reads TGTGCCAGCAGAAATAAAGCCGGGACAGAGACTAACTATGGCTACACCTTC. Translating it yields CASRNKAGTETNYGYTF.

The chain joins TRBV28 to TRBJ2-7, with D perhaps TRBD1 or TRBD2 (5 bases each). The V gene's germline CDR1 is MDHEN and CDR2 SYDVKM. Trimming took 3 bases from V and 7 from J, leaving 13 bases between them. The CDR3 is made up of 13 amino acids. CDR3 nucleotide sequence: TGTGCCAGCAGTTTCAGGGTCCCGGGAGAGCAGTACGTC. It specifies CASSFRVPGEQYV.

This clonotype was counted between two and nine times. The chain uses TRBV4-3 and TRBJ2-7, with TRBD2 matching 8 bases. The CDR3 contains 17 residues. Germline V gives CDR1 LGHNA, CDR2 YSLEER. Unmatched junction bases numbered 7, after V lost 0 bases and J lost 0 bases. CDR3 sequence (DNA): TGCGCCAGCAGCCAAGATGCTGGCGGGGGGAGCTCCTACGAGCAGTACTTC. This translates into CASSQDAGGGSSYEQYF.

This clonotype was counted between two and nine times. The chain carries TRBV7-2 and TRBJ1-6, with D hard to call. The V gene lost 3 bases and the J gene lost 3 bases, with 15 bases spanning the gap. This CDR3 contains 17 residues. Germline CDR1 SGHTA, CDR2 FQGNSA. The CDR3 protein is CASSLMPPQNYNSPLHF. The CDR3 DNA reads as TGTGCCAGCAGCTTGATGCCTCCACAGAACTATAATTCACCCCTCCACTTT.

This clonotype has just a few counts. CDR3 amino acids: CASSYLRQGYEQYF. Here the CDR3 DNA reads TGTGCCAGCAGTTACTTGAGACAGGGATACGAGCAGTACTTC. V is TRBV6-5 and J is TRBJ2-7; TRBD1 matches at 7 bases. Per the germline V gene, CDR1 is MNHEY and CDR2 is SVGAGI. After removal of 1 base from V and 4 bases from J, the junction contained 4 bases not matched to a gene. The CDR3 is 14 residues long.

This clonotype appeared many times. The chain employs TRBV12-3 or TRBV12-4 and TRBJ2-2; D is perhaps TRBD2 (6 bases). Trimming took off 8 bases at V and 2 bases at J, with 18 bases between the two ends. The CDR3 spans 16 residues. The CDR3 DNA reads TGTGCCAGCCGACCCCCCGGGAGCGTTAACACCGGGGAGCTGTTTTTT. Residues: CASRPPGSVNTGELFF.

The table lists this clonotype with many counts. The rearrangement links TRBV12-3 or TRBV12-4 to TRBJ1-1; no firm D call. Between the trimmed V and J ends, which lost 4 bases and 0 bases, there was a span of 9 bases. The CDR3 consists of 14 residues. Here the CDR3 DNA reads TGTGCCAGCAGTTCTCTCCTGGTGAACACTGAAGCTTTCTTT. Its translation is CASSSLLVNTEAFF.